This is a list of T cell receptor beta chains from one sample in a study of long-term antiretroviral therapy in people with HIV. Measured with immunoSEQ multiplex PCR; TCRdb has only the in-frame clones, and not every one. The sample consists of 20,000 to 30,000 clones, over 75% of them appearing once. Sequences were derived from unsorted PBMCs, sampled 4.7 to 5 years after starting antiretroviral therapy. The receptor source for this set is a man aged 40-50 years with HIV. The CDR3 runs from the conserved cysteine through the conserved F or W. The D gene is left open where the match is weak. A clone size is listed for some rows: how often the clone was seen (once, few, many), or a class if it is expanded.

abundance: -
j_gene: TRBJ2-3
d_gene: -
v_gene: TRBV11-2
CDR3aa: CASSLDRTDTQYF
CDR3nt: TGTGCCAGCAGCTTAGATCGCACAGATACGCAGTATTTT

abundance: -
j_gene: TRBJ2-1
d_gene: TRBD2
v_gene: TRBV18
CDR3aa: CASSPPASGLNEQFF
CDR3nt: TGTGCCAGCTCACCACCGGCTAGCGGGCTCAATGAGCAGTTCTTC

abundance: -
j_gene: TRBJ1-4
d_gene: -
v_gene: TRBV11-3
CDR3aa: CASSLGWGEKLFF
CDR3nt: TGTGCCAGCAGCTTAGGATGGGGTGAAAAACTGTTTTTT

abundance: -
j_gene: TRBJ2-3
d_gene: TRBD1
v_gene: TRBV6-6
CDR3aa: CASSYSTGGGTDTQYF
CDR3nt: TGTGCCAGCAGTTACTCCACAGGGGGCGGCACAGATACGCAGTATTTT

abundance: -
j_gene: TRBJ2-5
d_gene: -
v_gene: TRBV2
CDR3aa: CASCAGTNQETQYF
CDR3nt: TGTGCCAGTTGTGCCGGGACAAACCAAGAGACCCAGTACTTC

abundance: -
j_gene: TRBJ2-5
d_gene: -
v_gene: TRBV7-9
CDR3aa: CASSRRDQETQYF
CDR3nt: TGTGCCAGCAGCCGCAGAGACCAAGAGACCCAGTACTTC

abundance: once
j_gene: TRBJ2-1
d_gene: -
v_gene: TRBV7-9
CDR3aa: CASSTVAADNEQFF
CDR3nt: TGTGCCAGCAGCACCGTGGCGGCGGACAATGAGCAGTTCTTC

abundance: once
j_gene: TRBJ1-5
d_gene: -
v_gene: TRBV12-5
CDR3aa: CASGLFWGWDTDSNQPQHF
CDR3nt: TGTGCTAGTGGTTTGTTTTGGGGGTGGGACACAGATAGCAATCAGCCCCAGCATTTT

abundance: -
j_gene: TRBJ2-7
d_gene: TRBD2
v_gene: TRBV7-2
CDR3aa: CASSWKGGLAGEGNEQYF
CDR3nt: TGTGCCAGCAGCTGGAAAGGGGGACTAGCGGGAGAGGGAAACGAGCAGTACTTC

abundance: -
j_gene: TRBJ1-2
d_gene: -
v_gene: TRBV28
CDR3aa: CASSLGNYGYTF
CDR3nt: TGTGCCAGCAGTTTAGGGAATTATGGCTACACCTTC

abundance: once
j_gene: TRBJ2-3
d_gene: TRBD2
v_gene: TRBV6-1
CDR3aa: CASSEAAGGGSDTQYF
CDR3nt: TGTGCCAGCAGTGAAGCAGCGGGGGGGGGATCAGATACGCAGTATTTT

abundance: -
j_gene: TRBJ2-1
d_gene: -
v_gene: TRBV5-1
CDR3aa: CASSLGGTPSSNEQFF
CDR3nt: TGCGCCAGCAGCTTGGGCGGGACGCCTTCGAGCAATGAGCAGTTCTTC

abundance: -
j_gene: TRBJ1-2
d_gene: -
v_gene: TRBV11-2
CDR3aa: CASSHGQNYTF
CDR3nt: TGTGCCAGCAGCCACGGACAGAACTACACCTTC

abundance: -
j_gene: TRBJ2-7
d_gene: TRBD1
v_gene: TRBV9
CDR3aa: CASSKQGGAYEQYF
CDR3nt: TGTGCCAGCAGCAAACAGGGGGGAGCCTACGAGCAGTACTTC